The 13 T cell receptor beta chains below were found in one sample sequenced in a study of identical twins (dated by TCRdb to about 2016). Receptor amplification or capture employed 5' RACE. TCRdb shows the sequencer as Illumina HiSeq 2000. The public reads were run again by TCRdb, first through fastp at Q25 and then through MiXCR, and only productive beta chains were kept. One record per CDR3 amino acid sequence lists the most common genes and DNA. The sample table holds 1.5 million or so distinct CDR3 sequences, of which under 35% were seen once. The ten largest clones capture 0.25% to 0.3% of the sample. Sequenced sample: cord blood. These receptors were obtained from a newborn girl in good health.

This clonotype came up many times. The chain couples TRBV4-1 to TRBJ2-1; TRBD2 agrees at 7 bases. The CDR3 covers 15 residues. Trimming cost V 4 bases and J 6 bases; bases outside gene matches: 9. Germline V gene lookup returns CDR1 MGHRA and CDR2 YSYEKL. The DNA for the CDR3 is TGCGCCAGCAGCCCGCTTGGTCTAGCGGTCAATGAGCAGTTCTTC. It yields the protein CASSPLGLAVNEQFF.

The rearrangement joins TRBV20-1 to TRBJ1-1; D ambiguous. There are 15 residues in the CDR3. The V and J ends lost 0 bases and 5 bases respectively, with 16 bases between them. Germline V lookup: CDR1 DFQATT, CDR2 SNEGSKA (reference sequence). The CDR3 DNA reads as TGCAGTGCTAGAGATAGGTCAGGAGTCGGGACTGAAGCTTTCTTT. This sequence encodes CSARDRSGVGTEAFF.

The chain joins TRBV3-1 to TRBJ2-4; D not resolved. The CDR3 is made up of 14 amino acids. Germline CDR1 is LGHDT and CDR2 is YNNKEL (reference sequence). V was shortened by 3 bases and J by 13 bases, with 19 bases between the two germline ends. CDR3: CASSHKPKPGKQYF. The CDR3 nucleotides read TGTGCCAGCAGCCACAAACCCAAACCTGGGAAGCAGTACTTC.

This clonotype has only one observation. CDR3 residues: CASSLAYGRDTYNEQFF. The DNA of the CDR3 is TGTGCCAGCAGTTTAGCGTACGGGCGGGATACCTACAATGAGCAGTTCTTC. The chain combines TRBV12-3 or TRBV12-4 with TRBJ2-1; D is possibly TRBD2 (6 bases). Between the trimmed V and J ends, which lost 0 bases and 2 bases, there was a span of 14 bases. CDR3 size: 17 residues.

This clonotype was detected a few times. This chain's CDR3 is CASSLGAQGNNEQFF. CDR3 in DNA: TGTGCCAGCAGCTTAGGTGCTCAGGGGAACAATGAGCAGTTCTTC. The chain couples TRBV7-2 to TRBJ2-1; possible D gene TRBD1, 6 bases. This CDR3 comprises 15 residues. V lost 1 base and J 5 bases, leaving 12 bases between the germline ends. CDR1 and CDR2 (germline): SGHTA, FQGNSA.

With regard to this clonotype: At one end the junction does not follow the germline gene, possibly because of a read error. The chain links TRBV7-9 to TRBJ2-7; tentative D call: TRBD2 (6 bases). CDR3 length equals 12 residues. Per the germline V gene, CDR1 is SEHNR and CDR2 is FQNEAQ (reference sequence). CDR3 sequence: CASSLGGWEQYF. CDR3 sequence (DNA): TGTGCCAGCAGTTTAGGAGGGTGGGAGCAGTACTTC.

V usage is TRBV7-9 and J usage is TRBJ2-7; unclear D gene. Judging by the DNA end, TRBJ2-4 fits better; the J call may be wrong. Germline CDR1 SEHNR, CDR2 FQNEAQ (reference sequence). This CDR3 spans 15 amino acids. The CDR3 DNA sequence: TGTGCCAGCAGCTTAGTTCCCAGTAGAGAAAACATTCAGTACTTC. This sequence encodes CASSLVPSRENIQYF.

This clonotype came up once. The chain employs TRBV2 and TRBJ2-1; TRBD2 is a possible D gene (6 bases). Trimming left V 5 bases short and J 10 bases short, with 15 bases between. Germline assignment: CDR1 SNHLY and CDR2 FYNNEI. The CDR3 has 13 amino acids. CDR3 residues: CASSRELAYEQFF. DNA for the CDR3: TGTGCCAGCAGTCGCGAACTAGCTTACGAGCAGTTCTTC.

The CDR3 spells CASSLLANNQPQHF. CDR3 nucleotide sequence: TGTGCCAGCAGCTTATTGGCAAACAATCAGCCCCAGCATTTT. This chain connects TRBV7-4 to TRBJ1-5; D unresolved. V was pared by 2 bases and J by 3 bases, with 8 bases between. This CDR3 contains 14 residues. From germline, CDR1 is SGHVT and CDR2 SQSDAQ.

The V gene is TRBV12-3 or TRBV12-4, the J gene TRBJ1-5, with 9 bases aligning to TRBD1. The CDR3 length is 15 residues. With 5 bases clipped from V and 4 bases from J, the junction kept 6 bases outside the gene matches. The chain's CDR3 is CASSLTGGPNQPQHF. DNA of the CDR3: TGTGCCAGCAGTCTCACAGGGGGCCCGAATCAGCCCCAGCATTTT.

This clonotype was observed a few times. The chain carries TRBV7-9 and TRBJ2-3, with 10 bases lining up with TRBD2. The CDR3 is 17 amino acids. V trimming: 5 bases; J trimming: 6 bases; junction bases outside the gene matches: 14. Germline CDR1 is SEHNR and CDR2 is FQNEAQ (reference sequence). The CDR3 reads CASSTSLAGDIRDTQYF. Written as DNA, the CDR3 is TGTGCCAGCAGCACCTCTCTAGCGGGAGATATTAGGGATACGCAGTATTTT.

The V gene is TRBV30, the J gene TRBJ2-7; D not resolved. Germline CDR1 GTSNPN, CDR2 SVGIG (reference sequence). V was trimmed by 0 bases and J by 2 bases, leaving 11 bases between them. The CDR3 runs 14 residues. For the CDR3, the DNA is TGTGCCTGGAGTGTATATGGCGGAGCCTACGAGCAGTACTTC. Translating gives CAWSVYGGAYEQYF.

This clonotype was recorded only once. The V call is TRBV4-2, the J call TRBJ1-4; no definite D call. CDR1 LGHNA and CDR2 YNFKEQ come from the germline V gene. The V end lost 1 base, the J end lost 6 bases, and 15 bases lay between the germline ends. The CDR3 is made up of 16 amino acids. The CDR3: CASSQGINSYYEKLFF. CDR3 sequence (DNA): TGTGCCAGCAGCCAAGGCATTAACAGTTATTATGAAAAACTGTTTTTT.